Below, 25 T cell receptor beta chains from the same sample are listed, as sequenced in a study of identifying expanded T cells in peripheral blood. Data came from immunoSEQ multiplex PCR; TCRdb stores just in-frame clones and leaves some out. In the table there are just under 65,000 clones, 70% to 90% of which are singletons. The sequenced material came from blood. The receptors originated from a person between 18 and 75 years old in good health.

To note about this clone: The sample carries other DNA sequences with the same CDR3. The rearrangement joins TRBV27 to TRBJ2-7, with 14 positions matching TRBD2. This CDR3 contains 14 residues. Germline loops: CDR1 MNHEY, CDR2 SMNVEV (reference sequence). Germline trimming cut 5 bases from V and 6 bases from J; bases unmatched to any gene: 3. The CDR3 region has the DNA TGTGCCAGCAGTCCGGGACTAGCGGGAGTCGAGCAGTACTTC. This gives the protein CASSPGLAGVEQYF.

V and J are TRBV10-3 and TRBJ2-5, with a tentative D call TRBD2 (5 bases). The CDR3 extends over 17 amino acids. The V and J ends lost 6 bases and 7 bases respectively, with 27 bases between them. The V gene's germline CDR1 is ENHRY and CDR2 SYGVKD. As DNA, the CDR3 is TGTGCCATCAGGGGAAGAGTTGTTGGAGCGGTCAAACGGACCCAGTACTTC. Translating gives CAIRGRVVGAVKRTQYF.

The rearrangement links TRBV9 to TRBJ2-1; D call uncertain. CDR3 length equals 14 residues. V was clipped by 0 bases and J by 12 bases, with 16 bases between them. CDR1 is SGDLS and CDR2 is YYNGEE in the germline V gene. CDR3 nucleotides: TGTGCCAGCAGCGTAGCTTCTAGGGATTTGCGGCAGTTCTTC. It specifies CASSVASRDLRQFF.

A few counts support this clone. The rearrangement links TRBV19 to TRBJ2-1; 7 bases map to TRBD1. Germline V gives CDR1 LNHDA, CDR2 SQIVND (reference sequence). This CDR3 has 13 residues. J lost 8 bases, V lost 8 bases, and 9 bases had no gene match. CDR3 sequence reads: CASATGTVDEQFF. CDR3 nucleotides: TGTGCCAGTGCGACAGGGACGGTCGATGAGCAGTTCTTC.

The chain carries TRBV11-2 and TRBJ2-1, with 7 bases aligning to TRBD2. Germline assignment: CDR1 SGHAT and CDR2 FQNNGV. After removal of 0 bases from V and 8 bases from J, the junction contained 7 bases not matched to a gene. The CDR3 runs to 15 residues. The CDR3 protein is CASSLEGGHTYEQFF. The CDR3 DNA is TGTGCCAGCAGCTTAGAGGGAGGGCATACATATGAGCAGTTCTTC.

This clone occurred a few times. Other DNA sequences in the sample encode the same CDR3. V and J are TRBV2 and TRBJ2-7, with no clear D. Trimming took 4 bases from V and 4 from J, leaving 2 bases between them. This CDR3 is 10 amino acids long. Looked up from germline, CDR1 is SNHLY and CDR2 is FYNNEI. The CDR3 DNA sequence: TGTGCCAGCAGTGGGTACGAGCAGTACTTC. Amino acid sequence: CASSGYEQYF.

V is TRBV6-1 and J is TRBJ1-2, with D perhaps TRBD1 (5 bases). The CDR3 has 15 amino acids. V was shortened by 7 bases and J by 6 bases, with 21 bases between the two germline ends. CDR1 is MNHNS and CDR2 is SASEGT in the germline V gene. CDR3 protein: CASNDWRQGLDGYTF. The DNA of the CDR3 is TGTGCCAGCAACGATTGGCGGCAGGGACTCGATGGCTACACCTTC.

This clone was observed once. This chain uses TRBV7-9 with TRBJ2-2; TRBD1 aligns across 8 bases. Germline lookup yields CDR1 SEHNR and CDR2 FQNEAQ (reference sequence). Losses at the gene ends were 5 bases for V and 4 bases for J; bases not matched to a gene: 9. The CDR3 has 16 amino acids. The CDR3: CASSRPGGAGTGELFF. The CDR3 DNA reads as TGTGCCAGCAGCAGACCAGGGGGCGCAGGCACCGGGGAGCTGTTTTTT.

This rearrangement joins TRBV5-6 to TRBJ1-5; D is unclear. V was clipped by 1 base and J by 3 bases, with 17 bases between them. The CDR3 extends over 17 amino acids. Germline lookup yields CDR1 SGHDT and CDR2 YYEEEE. CDR3 residues: CASSLRASGLVNQPQHF. Written as DNA, the CDR3 is TGTGCCAGCAGCTTGAGAGCGTCAGGCCTCGTCAATCAGCCCCAGCATTTT.

The chain is built from TRBV6-1 and TRBJ2-3; 12 bases are a match to TRBD2. Germline trimming cut 7 bases from V and 5 bases from J; bases unmatched to any gene: 4. CDR1 MNHNS and CDR2 SASEGT come from the germline V gene. The CDR3 consists of 14 residues. The CDR3 DNA sequence: TGTGCCAGCACCCGACTAGCGGGGGAAGATACGCAGTATTTT. It codes for CASTRLAGEDTQYF.

This sequence joins TRBV5-6 and TRBJ1-1; D gene unclear. The germline CDR1 and CDR2 sequences are SGHDT and YYEEEE. Trimming cost V 3 bases and J 2 bases, with 8 bases left between them. This CDR3 spans 13 amino acids. In DNA, the CDR3 is TGTGCCAGCAGCTCAACAGTAAACACTGAAGCTTTCTTT. Protein: CASSSTVNTEAFF. Full variable domain (remainder filled in from reference TRBV5-6 and TRBJ1-1): DAGVTQSPTHLIKTRGQQVTLRCSPKSGHDTVSWYQQALGQGPQFIFQYYEEEERQRGNFPDRFSGHQFPNYSSELNVNALLLGDSALYLCASSSTVNTEAFFGQGTRLTVV.

V usage is TRBV12-5 and J usage is TRBJ2-1, with D maybe TRBD1 (5 bases). Trimming cost V 1 base and J 4 bases, with 5 bases left between them. CDR1 LGHNT and CDR2 FRNRAP come from the germline V gene. The CDR3 runs to 13 residues. The chain's CDR3 is CASGLGQYNEQFF. The CDR3 nucleotides read TGTGCTAGTGGTTTGGGACAGTACAATGAGCAGTTCTTC. The full variable domain, rest sourced from reference TRBV12-5 and TRBJ2-1, is DARVTQTPRHKVTEMGQEVTMRCQPILGHNTVFWYRQTMMQGLELLAYFRNRAPLDDSGMPKDRFSAEMPDATLATLKIQPSEPRDSAVYFCASGLGQYNEQFFGPGTRLTVL.

V usage is TRBV4-2 and J usage is TRBJ2-3; 12 nucleotides line up with TRBD2. The length of the CDR3 is 16 residues. The germline V gene has CDR1 LGHNA and CDR2 YNFKEQ. J lost 2 bases, V lost 4 bases, and 4 bases had no gene match. The CDR3 sequence: CASSPRTSGDTDTQYF. The CDR3 nucleotides are TGTGCCAGCAGCCCTCGGACTAGCGGGGACACAGATACGCAGTATTTT.

The chain couples TRBV4-3 to TRBJ2-3; D is undetermined. The germline CDR1 and CDR2 sequences are LGHNA and YSLEER. The CDR3 extends over 14 amino acids. The V end lost 0 bases, the J end lost 2 bases, and 6 bases lay between the germline ends. The CDR3 sequence: CASSQDHHTDTQYF. The CDR3 DNA reads as TGCGCCAGCAGCCAAGATCATCACACAGATACGCAGTATTTT.

The rearrangement links TRBV11-3 to TRBJ2-3; D unclear. The CDR3 sequence is 13 residues long. The germline V gene has CDR1 SGHNT and CDR2 YENEEA. V was shortened by 1 base and J by 4 bases, with 6 bases between the two germline ends. CDR3 loop: CASSLGDPDTQYF. CDR3 coding DNA: TGTGCCAGCAGCTTAGGGGATCCAGATACGCAGTATTTT.

The rearrangement uses TRBV6-6 and TRBJ2-7, with TRBD1 matching 9 bases. The CDR3 loop spans 15 amino acids. Germline V gene data show CDR1 as MNHNY and CDR2 as SVGAGI (reference sequence). J lost 1 base, V lost 6 bases, and 7 bases had no gene match. DNA of the CDR3: TGTGCCAGCAGGCCCACAGGGGGCACGTCCTACGAGCAGTACTTC. Its protein is CASRPTGGTSYEQYF.

The rearrangement uses TRBV28 and TRBJ2-7; D is uncertain. This CDR3 region has 11 residues. Germline CDR1 and CDR2: MDHEN and SYDVKM. Trimming shortened V by 1 base and J by 5 bases, and 3 bases separated the two germline ends. This CDR3 reads CASSLSNEQYF. The CDR3 DNA reads as TGTGCCAGCAGTTTATCGAACGAGCAGTACTTC.

The gene calls are TRBV15 and TRBJ1-1; D is undetermined. Germline lookup yields CDR1 LNHNV and CDR2 YYDKDF (reference sequence). This CDR3 is 14 amino acids long. The ends were cut back, 0 bases at V and 3 bases at J, with 8 bases in the middle. Here the CDR3 DNA reads TGTGCCACCAGCAGAGAAAATTTTCACACTGAAGCTTTCTTT. Translated: CATSRENFHTEAFF.

J is TRBJ2-7 and V is TRBV5-1; no clear D gene. Germline V gene data show CDR1 as SGHRS and CDR2 as YFSETQ. This CDR3 is 11 amino acids long. V shed 2 bases and J shed 0 bases, with 0 bases lying between them. The DNA of the CDR3 is TGCGCCAGCAGCTTCTCCTACGAGCAGTACTTC. Translation: CASSFSYEQYF.

This clone was seen a single time. This chain connects TRBV7-7 to TRBJ1-3; D uncertain. Trimming shortened V by 2 bases and J by 8 bases, and 13 bases separated the two germline ends. This CDR3 has 14 residues. Germline loops: CDR1 SSHAT, CDR2 FNYEAQ (reference sequence). CDR3 DNA sequence: TGTGCCAGCAGCTTAAACCCCCAGTCGGACACCATATATTTT. Translating it yields CASSLNPQSDTIYF.

The CDR3 loop is CASSVGQGLYGYTF. Here the CDR3 DNA reads TGTGCCAGCAGTGTCGGACAGGGACTTTATGGCTACACCTTC. V and J are TRBV25-1 and TRBJ1-2, with 8 bases lining up with TRBD1. J was trimmed by 5 bases and V by 4 bases; bases with no gene match: 6. CDR1 and CDR2 from the germline V gene are MGHDK and SYGVNS. This CDR3 is built from 14 residues.

This clone appeared a few times. J is TRBJ1-5 and V is TRBV6-1; the D gene is possibly TRBD1 (5 bases). CDR3 size: 15 residues. CDR1 is MNHNS and CDR2 is SASEGT in the germline V gene. The V end was cut by 3 bases, the J end by 6 bases, with 15 bases between. CDR3 sequence reads: CASSDAPRGGQPQHF. CDR3 in DNA: TGTGCCAGCAGTGATGCACCACGCGGGGGTCAGCCCCAGCATTTT.

By proportion, this clone is medium-sized (0.01 to 0.1%). This chain uses TRBV6-4 with TRBJ2-2; 8 nucleotides agree with TRBD1. CDR3 length: 14 residues. Germline CDR1 and CDR2: MRHNA and SNTAGT. The V gene end was trimmed by 8 bases and the J gene end by 3 bases; junction bases not matched to a gene: 5. The CDR3 DNA reads TGTGCCAGCCGGGAGACAGGGGACACCGGGGAGCTGTTTTTT. It encodes CASRETGDTGELFF.

This clone qualifies as medium-sized. The rearrangement joins TRBV27 to TRBJ1-4; 7 bases fit TRBD1. CDR3 length equals 14 residues. Germline V lookup: CDR1 MNHEY, CDR2 SMNVEV (reference sequence). J lost 8 bases, V lost 4 bases, and 7 bases had no gene match. This chain's CDR3 is CASSSRYRGEKLFF. In DNA, the CDR3 is TGTGCCAGCAGTTCTCGGTACAGGGGCGAAAAACTGTTTTTT.

The V call is TRBV5-1, the J call TRBJ2-1, with 14 bases lining up with TRBD2. The CDR3 has 16 residues. V was pared by 4 bases and J by 8 bases, with 8 bases of the junction left unmatched. Germline loops: CDR1 SGHRS, CDR2 YFSETQ. The CDR3 sequence is CASSPLTSGGAYEQFF. The CDR3 DNA reads TGCGCCAGCAGCCCCTTGACTAGCGGGGGGGCGTATGAGCAGTTCTTC.